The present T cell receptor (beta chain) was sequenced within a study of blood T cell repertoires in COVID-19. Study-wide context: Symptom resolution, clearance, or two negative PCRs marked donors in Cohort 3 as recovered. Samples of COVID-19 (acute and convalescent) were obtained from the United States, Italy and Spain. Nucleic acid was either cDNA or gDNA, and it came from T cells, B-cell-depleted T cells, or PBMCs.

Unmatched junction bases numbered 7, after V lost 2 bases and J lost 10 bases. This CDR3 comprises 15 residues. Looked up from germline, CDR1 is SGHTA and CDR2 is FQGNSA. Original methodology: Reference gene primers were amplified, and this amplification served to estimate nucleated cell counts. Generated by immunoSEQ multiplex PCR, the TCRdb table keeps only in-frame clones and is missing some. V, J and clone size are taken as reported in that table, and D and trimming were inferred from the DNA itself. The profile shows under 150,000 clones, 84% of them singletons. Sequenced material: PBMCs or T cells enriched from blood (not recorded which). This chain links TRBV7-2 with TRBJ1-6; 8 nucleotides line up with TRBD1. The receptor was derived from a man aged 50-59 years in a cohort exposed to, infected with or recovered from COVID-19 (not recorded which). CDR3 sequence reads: CASSLRTGKDSPLHF. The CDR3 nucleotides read TGTGCCAGCAGCTTACGGACAGGGAAAGACTCACCCCTCCACTTT. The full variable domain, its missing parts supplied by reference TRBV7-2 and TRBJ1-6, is GAGVSQSPSNKVTEKGKDVELRCDPISGHTALYWYRQSLGQGLEFLIYFQGNSAPDKSGLPSDRFSAERTGGSVSTLTIQRTQQEDSAVYLCASSLRTGKDSPLHFGNGTRLTVT.